This is a list of T cell receptor beta chains from one sample in a study of cytomegalovirus exposure and HLA in healthy donors. Clones were sequenced by immunoSEQ multiplex PCR, and TCRdb holds only the in-frame ones, with some missing. Of fewer than 65,000 clones in the sample, around four fifths were seen once. The sequenced sample consisted of PBMCs. The receptors were sampled from a young man in good health and CMV-seronegative. CDR3s include the opening cysteine and the closing phenylalanine or tryptophan. The D gene is left open where the match is weak. Where a row states a size, it is once, few, many or the class of an expanded clone; other rows omit it.

v_gene	abundance	j_gene	d_gene	len	CDR3aa	CDR3nt
TRBV11-2	NA	TRBJ2-7	NA	15	CASSTRGRGTYEQYF	TGTGCCAGCAGCACCCGTGGCAGAGGTACCTACGAGCAGTACTTC
TRBV19	few	TRBJ2-3	NA	13	CASSQGSLDTQYF	TGTGCCAGTTCACAGGGATCCTTAGATACGCAGTATTTT
TRBV6-5	NA	TRBJ2-7	NA	13	CASSYAYSYEQYF	TGTGCCAGCAGTTACGCGTACTCCTACGAGCAGTACTTC
TRBV19	NA	TRBJ2-2	TRBD1	14	CASAVRGRTGELFF	TGTGCCAGTGCCGTCAGGGGGCGCACCGGGGAGCTGTTTTTT
TRBV28	NA	TRBJ2-5	NA	14	CASSFGLNPVSQYF	TGTGCCAGCAGTTTCGGACTAAACCCGGTGAGCCAGTACTTC
TRBV10-3	NA	TRBJ2-5	TRBD2	13	CAIAAGLAETQYF	TGTGCCATCGCCGCCGGACTAGCGGAGACCCAGTACTTC
TRBV5-1	NA	TRBJ1-6	TRBD1	16	CASSLGRDRVNSPLHF	TGCGCCAGCAGCTTGGGGCGTGACAGGGTAAATTCACCCCTCCACTTT
TRBV19	NA	TRBJ1-4	TRBD1	13	CASSRTGKEKLFF	TGTGCCAGTAGTCGGACAGGGAAGGAAAAACTGTTTTTT
TRBV2	NA	TRBJ2-2	TRBD2	16	CASLVGGSKNTGELFF	TGTGCCAGCCTGGTGGGCGGGAGTAAGAACACCGGGGAGCTGTTTTTT
TRBV5-1	NA	TRBJ2-7	TRBD2	15	CASTTGTSGGVEQYF	TGCGCCAGCACTACGGGGACTAGCGGGGGGGTCGAGCAGTACTTC
TRBV6-1	NA	TRBJ1-6	TRBD1	16	CASSEGTGVTNSPLHF	TGTGCCAGCAGTGAAGGGACAGGGGTGACTAATTCACCCCTCCACTTT
TRBV5-6	NA	TRBJ2-7	TRBD2	15	CASSLAGVATYEQYF	TGTGCCAGCAGCCTGGCGGGGGTTGCCACCTACGAGCAGTACTTC
TRBV7-9	NA	TRBJ1-1	NA	14	CASSPTTVNTEAFF	TGTGCCAGCAGCCCAACGACAGTGAACACTGAAGCTTTCTTT
TRBV5-6	few	TRBJ1-3	NA	16	CASSLGQVVSGNTIYF	TGTGCCAGCAGCTTGGGACAGGTCGTCTCTGGAAACACCATATATTTT
TRBV12-1	NA	TRBJ2-2	NA	19	CASSFKGTSGIPNTGELFF	TGTGCCAGCAGCTTTAAAGGGACTAGCGGGATCCCGAACACCGGGGAGCTGTTTTTT
TRBV7-2	few	TRBJ2-7	NA	13	CASSAQSGFEQYF	TGTGCCAGCAGCGCCCAGTCAGGTTTCGAGCAGTACTTC
TRBV18	NA	TRBJ2-1	NA	13	CASSPPSRNEQFF	TGTGCCAGCTCACCACCCTCTAGGAACGAGCAGTTCTTC
TRBV7-9	NA	TRBJ2-5	TRBD1	18	CASSLARQGAGSQETQYF	TGTGCCAGCAGCTTAGCCCGACAGGGGGCGGGGAGTCAAGAGACCCAGTACTTC
TRBV5-1	NA	TRBJ2-1	TRBD2	18	CASSSGVTSGASYNEQFF	TGCGCCAGCAGCTCTGGCGTCACTAGCGGGGCCTCCTACAATGAGCAGTTCTTC
TRBV9	NA	TRBJ2-2	NA	12	CASSVRTGELFF	TGTGCCAGCAGCGTTAGAACCGGGGAGCTGTTTTTT
TRBV6-4	NA	TRBJ2-1	TRBD1	16	CASTKDPGQGAGEQFF	TGTGCCAGCACCAAAGACCCTGGACAGGGGGCAGGTGAGCAGTTCTTC
TRBV23-1	NA	TRBJ1-1	NA	17	CASSQYHLGGKNTEAFF	TGCGCCAGCAGTCAATACCATCTGGGGGGAAAGAACACTGAAGCTTTCTTT
TRBV27	NA	TRBJ2-7	NA	15	CASSFMGDFAYEQYF	TGTGCCAGCAGTTTTATGGGGGACTTCGCCTACGAGCAGTACTTC
TRBV5-1	NA	TRBJ2-1	TRBD2	16	CASSLLTSGKYNEQFF	TGCGCCAGCAGCCTCCTCACTAGCGGGAAATACAATGAGCAGTTCTTC
TRBV7-8	NA	TRBJ2-1	TRBD2	19	CASSVGLAGGPGSYNEQFF	TGTGCCAGCAGCGTGGGACTAGCGGGAGGGCCAGGTTCCTACAATGAGCAGTTCTTC
TRBV10-3	NA	TRBJ2-7	TRBD1	12	CAIRDRDYEQYF	TGTGCCATCAGGGACAGGGACTACGAGCAGTACTTC
TRBV5-6	NA	TRBJ2-7	NA	14	CASSLTGTLYEQYF	TGTGCCAGCAGCTTAACAGGAACCCTCTACGAGCAGTACTTC
TRBV11-1	once	TRBJ2-4	TRBD2	18	CASSPLSGLAGGKNIQYF	TGTGCCAGCAGCCCCCTTTCCGGACTAGCGGGAGGAAAAAACATTCAGTACTTC
TRBV7-2	NA	TRBJ2-3	NA	14	CASREQGGTDTQYF	TGTGCCAGCAGGGAACAGGGAGGCACAGATACGCAGTATTTT
TRBV5-1	NA	TRBJ1-5	NA	17	CASSLRSGGLSNQPQHF	TGCGCCAGCAGCTTAAGGTCGGGTGGTCTTAGCAATCAGCCCCAGCATTTT
TRBV11-3	NA	TRBJ2-7	NA	15	CASSHTGLPGDEQYF	TGTGCCAGCAGCCATACTGGACTGCCCGGAGACGAGCAGTACTTC
TRBV20-1	NA	TRBJ1-1	NA	11	CSVHGNTEAFF	TGCAGTGTCCACGGGAACACTGAAGCTTTCTTT
TRBV11-3	NA	TRBJ2-7	TRBD2	15	CASSLAFGRAYEQYF	TGTGCCAGCAGCTTAGCCTTTGGGAGGGCCTACGAGCAGTACTTC
TRBV27	NA	TRBJ1-6	NA	16	CASSWGVGAGNSPLHF	TGTGCCAGCAGCTGGGGGGTAGGCGCGGGGAATTCACCCCTCCACTTT
TRBV10-3	NA	TRBJ2-4	NA	18	CAISDNSLTSSGKNIQYF	TGTGCCATCAGTGACAATAGCTTGACGTCGAGTGGGAAAAACATTCAGTACTTC
TRBV7-2	NA	TRBJ2-5	TRBD2	15	CASSSRGSGGETQYF	TGTGCCAGCAGCTCCCGGGGTAGCGGGGGGGAGACCCAGTACTTC
TRBV4-3	NA	TRBJ2-6	NA	17	CASSQGGRGSGANVLTF	TGCGCCAGCAGCCAAGGCGGGCGGGGCTCTGGGGCCAACGTCCTGACTTTC
TRBV18	NA	TRBJ1-6	TRBD1	14	CASSRDRANSPLHF	TGTGCCAGCTCACGGGACAGGGCCAATTCACCCCTCCACTTT
TRBV15	NA	TRBJ2-4	TRBD1	18	CATSRGTGQGLAKNIQYF	TGTGCCACCAGCAGAGGCACTGGACAGGGATTAGCCAAAAACATTCAGTACTTC
TRBV18	NA	TRBJ1-3	NA	15	CASSPGQSSGNTIYF	TGTGCCAGCTCACCTGGACAGAGCTCTGGAAACACCATATATTTT